Listed below are T cell receptor beta chains from one sample, sequenced in a study of blood T cell repertoires in COVID-19. TCRdb's table, derived via immunoSEQ multiplex PCR, lists solely in-frame clones and lacks some. The sample has 95,000 to 120,000 clones, 85% seen once. Sequenced: peripheral blood. The receptor source for this set is a human donor in a cohort sampled during active COVID-19. CDR3s include the opening cysteine and the closing phenylalanine or tryptophan.

TRBJ2-6 TRBV6-2/TRBV6-3 CASSSRTGANSGANVLTF
TRBJ2-7 TRBV6-7 CASSYSSSGGRSSYEQYF
TRBJ1-1 TRBV19 CASSIETGANTEAFF
TRBJ2-3 TRBV7-6 CASSLGSRFGDTQYF
TRBJ1-1 TRBV9 CASSQQGSIAEAFF
TRBJ2-1 TRBV6-6 CASSFSSSSYNEQFF
TRBJ2-7 TRBV7-9 CASSPDSFSYEQYF
TRBJ2-3 TRBV4-1 CASSQDGGGARDTQYF
TRBJ2-1 TRBV15 CATSGTSGGGKQFF
TRBJ1-1 TRBV5-1 CASSLDLGLSTEAFF
TRBJ1-2 TRBV6-1 CASSVPGSRVTYGYTF
TRBJ2-1 TRBV19 CASSIWRLAGGNEQFF
TRBJ1-1 TRBV2 CASSGSWDRGSGAFF
TRBJ1-3 TRBV7-9 CASSSPEGTIYF
TRBJ1-2 TRBV28 CASRQGPYGYTF
TRBJ1-2 TRBV12-3/TRBV12-4 CATRQVYGYTF
TRBJ1-1 TRBV21-1 CASSKARDGAEAFF
TRBJ1-5 TRBV6-6 CASSYGGAGNQPQHF
TRBJ2-3 TRBV9 CASSVGTSGGAPTDTQYF
TRBJ2-7 TRBV3-1/TRBV3-2 CASSQGPPRTGGQNEQYF
TRBJ2-1 TRBV30 CAWRGQGGYRREQFF
TRBJ1-4 TRBV6-6 CASSLDIALNEKLFF
TRBJ1-1 TRBV7-3 CASSFGTGASEAFF
TRBJ2-7 TRBV27 CASSSLSGGASEQYF
TRBJ1-1 TRBV19 CASSKGLLNTEAFF
TRBJ2-7 TRBV6-1 CASSDGTGGSYEQYF